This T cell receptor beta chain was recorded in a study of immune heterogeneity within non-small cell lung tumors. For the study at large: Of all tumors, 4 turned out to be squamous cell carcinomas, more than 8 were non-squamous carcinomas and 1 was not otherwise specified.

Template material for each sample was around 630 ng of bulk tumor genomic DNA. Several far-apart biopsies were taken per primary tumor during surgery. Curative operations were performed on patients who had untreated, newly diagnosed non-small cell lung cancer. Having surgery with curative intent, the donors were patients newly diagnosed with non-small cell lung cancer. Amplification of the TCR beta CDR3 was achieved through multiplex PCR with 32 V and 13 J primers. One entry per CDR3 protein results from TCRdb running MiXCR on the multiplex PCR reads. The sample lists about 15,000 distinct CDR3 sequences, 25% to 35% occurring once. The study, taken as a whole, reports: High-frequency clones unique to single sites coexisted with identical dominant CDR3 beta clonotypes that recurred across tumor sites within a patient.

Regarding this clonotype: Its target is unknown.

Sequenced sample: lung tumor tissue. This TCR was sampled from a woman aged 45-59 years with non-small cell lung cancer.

This chain's CDR3 is CASRAGQPYTEAFF. The CDR3 DNA sequence: TGTGCCAGCAGAGCCGGACAGCCTTACACTGAAGCTTTCTTT. The J gene is TRBJ1-1, the V gene TRBV6-2 or TRBV6-3, with a weak D call TRBD1 (6 bases). V was shortened by 6 bases and J by 3 bases, with 14 bases between the two germline ends. The CDR3 is made up of 14 amino acids. Germline CDR1 is MNHEY and CDR2 is SVGEGT.